This is a list of T cell receptor beta chains from one sample in a study of T cell repertoires in cytomegalovirus infection. TCRdb used MiXCR to reprocess the reads, holding one entry per CDR3 protein. This sample has about 280,000 distinct CDR3 sequences, with roughly 21% found just once. These receptors are not linked to any known antigen. Sample: cultured PBMCs, taken from culture after CMV antigen stimulation. The receptors were sampled from a human donor in good health (CMV status not recorded). Some clones in this sample may be carry-over from other donors' samples. The CDR3 runs from the conserved cysteine through the conserved F or W. Each record gives: J gene, D gene, clone size, V gene, CDR3 protein, CDR3 DNA. D genes are given only for firm matches. Size tells how often a clone was seen (once, few, many) or the class of an expanded clone, and some rows leave it out.

j_gene: TRBJ2-3; d_gene: TRBD2; abundance: .; v_gene: TRBV5-4; CDR3aa: CASSAIAGISDTQYF; CDR3nt: TGTGCCAGCAGCGCCATAGCGGGAATATCGGATACGCAGTATTTT
j_gene: TRBJ1-1; d_gene: .; abundance: .; v_gene: TRBV11-3; CDR3aa: CASSPRRGMNTEAFF; CDR3nt: TGTGCCAGCAGCCCGAGGAGGGGAATGAACACTGAAGCTTTCTTT
j_gene: TRBJ1-5; d_gene: TRBD1; abundance: .; v_gene: TRBV19; CDR3aa: CASNEDRGSNQPQHF; CDR3nt: TGTGCCAGTAATGAGGACAGGGGTAGCAATCAGCCCCAGCATTTT
j_gene: TRBJ2-1; d_gene: .; abundance: few; v_gene: TRBV5-1; CDR3aa: CASSLDMNRYNEQFF; CDR3nt: TGCGCCAGCAGCCTGGACATGAATCGTTACAATGAGCAGTTCTTC
j_gene: TRBJ2-1; d_gene: .; abundance: .; v_gene: TRBV6-4; CDR3aa: CASSVQGWPYNEQFF; CDR3nt: TGTGCCAGCAGTGTACAGGGCTGGCCTTACAATGAGCAGTTCTTC
j_gene: TRBJ2-7; d_gene: .; abundance: .; v_gene: TRBV7-2; CDR3aa: CASSLEKGVTYEQYF; CDR3nt: TGTGCCAGCAGCTTAGAGAAAGGGGTGACCTACGAGCAGTACTTC
j_gene: TRBJ1-1; d_gene: .; abundance: many; v_gene: TRBV11-3; CDR3aa: CASSHKGPTNTEAFF; CDR3nt: TGTGCCAGCAGCCATAAGGGCCCGACGAACACTGAAGCTTTCTTT
j_gene: TRBJ1-1; d_gene: .; abundance: few; v_gene: TRBV7-6; CDR3aa: CASSFTSGGWGLNTEAFF; CDR3nt: TGTGCCAGCAGCTTTACGAGTGGGGGGTGGGGCCTGAACACTGAAGCTTTCTTT
j_gene: TRBJ2-5; d_gene: .; abundance: .; v_gene: TRBV12-3/TRBV12-4; CDR3aa: CASSLGLKETQYF; CDR3nt: TGTGCCAGCAGCCTCGGACTGAAAGAGACCCAGTACTTC
j_gene: TRBJ2-3; d_gene: TRBD2; abundance: .; v_gene: TRBV9; CDR3aa: CASSISGTWADTQYF; CDR3nt: TGTGCCAGCAGCATTAGCGGGACTTGGGCGGATACGCAGTATTTT
j_gene: TRBJ1-4; d_gene: TRBD1; abundance: .; v_gene: TRBV6-6; CDR3aa: CASSFGQGTNEKLFF; CDR3nt: TGTGCCAGCAGCTTTGGACAGGGCACTAATGAAAAACTGTTTTTT
j_gene: TRBJ1-1; d_gene: .; abundance: .; v_gene: TRBV6-2/TRBV6-3; CDR3aa: CASSYKGPWVMIPKNTEAFF; CDR3nt: TGTGCCAGCAGTTACAAGGGTCCTTGGGTAATGATCCCTAAGAACACTGAAGCTTTCTTT
j_gene: TRBJ2-3; d_gene: .; abundance: .; v_gene: TRBV5-4; CDR3aa: CASSSLTNPGTDTQYF; CDR3nt: TGTGCCAGCAGCTCACTAACTAACCCCGGCACAGATACGCAGTATTTT
j_gene: TRBJ2-5; d_gene: .; abundance: .; v_gene: TRBV7-2; CDR3aa: CASSLVSGDGETQYF; CDR3nt: TGTGCCAGCAGCTTAGTCTCGGGAGATGGTGAGACCCAGTACTTC
j_gene: TRBJ2-5; d_gene: TRBD2; abundance: .; v_gene: TRBV20-1; CDR3aa: CSAPLAGETQYF; CDR3nt: TGCAGTGCTCCTCTAGCGGGAGAGACCCAGTACTTC
j_gene: TRBJ1-2; d_gene: TRBD1; abundance: .; v_gene: TRBV19; CDR3aa: CASRTNGQGLYGYTF; CDR3nt: TGTGCCAGTAGAACCAATGGACAGGGCCTGTATGGCTACACCTTC
j_gene: TRBJ1-2; d_gene: TRBD1; abundance: many; v_gene: TRBV7-8; CDR3aa: CASSAAGTGDYGYTF; CDR3nt: TGTGCCAGCAGCGCGGCCGGGACAGGAGACTATGGCTACACCTTC
j_gene: TRBJ2-3; d_gene: TRBD2; abundance: few; v_gene: TRBV12-3/TRBV12-4; CDR3aa: CASSPRLAEITDTQYF; CDR3nt: TGTGCCAGCAGCCCCAGACTAGCGGAGATCACAGATACGCAGTATTTT
j_gene: TRBJ2-5; d_gene: TRBD1; abundance: .; v_gene: TRBV18; CDR3aa: CASSPTRGQETQYF; CDR3nt: TGTGCCAGCTCACCGACCAGGGGGCAAGAGACCCAGTACTTC
j_gene: TRBJ2-7; d_gene: TRBD2; abundance: many; v_gene: TRBV7-9; CDR3aa: CASSQGTSGYEQYF; CDR3nt: TGTGCCAGCAGCCAAGGGACTAGCGGCTACGAGCAGTACTTC
j_gene: TRBJ2-7; d_gene: .; abundance: .; v_gene: TRBV15; CDR3aa: CATSMGLGGYEQYF; CDR3nt: TGTGCCACCAGCATGGGGTTAGGGGGCTACGAGCAGTACTTC
j_gene: TRBJ2-2; d_gene: TRBD2; abundance: .; v_gene: TRBV5-1; CDR3aa: CASSTPGSGRTGELFF; CDR3nt: TGCGCCAGCAGCACCCCGGGTAGCGGGAGGACCGGGGAGCTGTTTTTT
j_gene: TRBJ1-1; d_gene: TRBD1; abundance: .; v_gene: TRBV6-2/TRBV6-3; CDR3aa: CASRLRDRNTEAFF; CDR3nt: TGTGCCAGCAGGCTCCGGGACAGGAACACTGAAGCTTTCTTT
j_gene: TRBJ1-5; d_gene: .; abundance: many; v_gene: TRBV7-2; CDR3aa: CASSLGRDQPQHF; CDR3nt: TGTGCCAGCAGCCTAGGGCGGGATCAGCCCCAGCATTTT
j_gene: TRBJ2-7; d_gene: .; abundance: few; v_gene: TRBV27; CDR3aa: CASSKGGYEQYF; CDR3nt: TGTGCCAGCAGTAAAGGCGGGTACGAGCAGTACTTC
j_gene: TRBJ1-5; d_gene: TRBD1; abundance: many; v_gene: TRBV6-1; CDR3aa: CASSDEGQGYNQPQHF; CDR3nt: TGTGCCAGCAGTGATGAAGGACAGGGGTACAATCAGCCCCAGCATTTT
j_gene: TRBJ1-5; d_gene: .; abundance: few; v_gene: TRBV7-9; CDR3aa: CASSPWGGSNQPQHF; CDR3nt: TGTGCCAGCAGCCCGTGGGGAGGGAGCAATCAGCCCCAGCATTTT
j_gene: TRBJ1-5; d_gene: .; abundance: .; v_gene: TRBV12-3/TRBV12-4; CDR3aa: CASSLDPDSNQPQHF; CDR3nt: TGTGCCAGCAGTTTAGATCCGGATAGCAATCAGCCCCAGCATTTT
j_gene: TRBJ2-5; d_gene: TRBD1; abundance: .; v_gene: TRBV4-1; CDR3aa: CASSRSRDSPKETQYF; CDR3nt: TGCGCCAGCAGCCGAAGCCGGGACAGCCCAAAAGAGACCCAGTACTTC
j_gene: TRBJ2-2; d_gene: TRBD2; abundance: .; v_gene: TRBV30; CDR3aa: CAWTGLAGGRTGELFF; CDR3nt: TGTGCCTGGACCGGACTAGCGGGAGGGCGGACCGGGGAGCTGTTTTTT
j_gene: TRBJ2-3; d_gene: .; abundance: few; v_gene: TRBV12-3/TRBV12-4; CDR3aa: CASSLGGLPDTQYF; CDR3nt: TGTGCCAGCAGTTTAGGCGGCCTCCCGGATACGCAGTATTTT
j_gene: TRBJ2-6; d_gene: .; abundance: .; v_gene: TRBV6-1; CDR3aa: CASSLFRGTGANVLTF; CDR3nt: TGTGCCAGCAGTCTCTTCCGGGGGACTGGGGCCAACGTCCTGACTTTC
j_gene: TRBJ2-2; d_gene: .; abundance: many; v_gene: TRBV7-3; CDR3aa: CASSLQGNTGELFF; CDR3nt: TGTGCCAGCAGCTTACAGGGAAACACCGGGGAGCTGTTTTTT
j_gene: TRBJ2-1; d_gene: TRBD2; abundance: few; v_gene: TRBV29-1; CDR3aa: CSVSSGNYNEQFF; CDR3nt: TGCAGCGTGTCGAGCGGGAACTACAATGAGCAGTTCTTC
j_gene: TRBJ2-1; d_gene: TRBD2; abundance: .; v_gene: TRBV4-3; CDR3aa: CASSQDRASGSIPRNEQFF; CDR3nt: TGCGCCAGCAGCCAAGACCGGGCTAGCGGGAGTATTCCGAGGAATGAGCAGTTCTTC
j_gene: TRBJ1-6; d_gene: TRBD1; abundance: few; v_gene: TRBV7-2; CDR3aa: CASSGYRGRATSPLHF; CDR3nt: TGTGCCAGCAGCGGCTACAGGGGGCGTGCGACTTCACCCCTCCACTTT
j_gene: TRBJ1-1; d_gene: TRBD1; abundance: .; v_gene: TRBV5-1; CDR3aa: CASSLDRGVNTEAFF; CDR3nt: TGCGCCAGCAGCTTGGACAGGGGTGTGAACACTGAAGCTTTCTTT
j_gene: TRBJ1-2; d_gene: TRBD1; abundance: .; v_gene: TRBV5-8; CDR3aa: CASSLATTGGASSGYTF; CDR3nt: TGTGCCAGCAGCTTGGCCACTACAGGGGGCGCTTCCAGCGGCTACACCTTC
j_gene: TRBJ2-3; d_gene: TRBD1; abundance: .; v_gene: TRBV7-3; CDR3aa: CASSPGQGRADTQYF; CDR3nt: TGTGCCAGCAGCCCAGGACAGGGCAGGGCAGATACGCAGTATTTT
j_gene: TRBJ2-3; d_gene: TRBD2; abundance: few; v_gene: TRBV5-4; CDR3aa: CASSLTSGSLTDTQYF; CDR3nt: TGTGCCAGCAGCTTGACTAGCGGGAGTCTCACAGATACGCAGTATTTT
j_gene: TRBJ2-2; d_gene: TRBD2; abundance: many; v_gene: TRBV7-8; CDR3aa: CASSHLGLAGNGELFF; CDR3nt: TGTGCCAGCAGCCATCTTGGACTAGCGGGCAACGGGGAGCTGTTTTTT
j_gene: TRBJ1-1; d_gene: .; abundance: many; v_gene: TRBV11-3; CDR3aa: CASSPGGPGRESTEAFF; CDR3nt: TGTGCCAGCAGCCCGGGCGGTCCGGGGCGGGAGAGCACTGAAGCTTTCTTT
j_gene: TRBJ2-1; d_gene: .; abundance: few; v_gene: TRBV7-3; CDR3aa: CASSLIGGDYNEQFF; CDR3nt: TGTGCCAGCAGCTTAATTGGCGGGGACTACAATGAGCAGTTCTTC
j_gene: TRBJ2-7; d_gene: TRBD2; abundance: .; v_gene: TRBV7-2; CDR3aa: CASSQLAARSYEQYF; CDR3nt: TGTGCCAGCAGCCAACTAGCGGCTCGGTCCTACGAGCAGTACTTC
j_gene: TRBJ2-2; d_gene: TRBD2; abundance: many; v_gene: TRBV25-1; CDR3aa: CASRSTGGAAGELFF; CDR3nt: TGTGCCAGCAGGTCCACCGGGGGGGCCGCCGGGGAGCTGTTTTTT
j_gene: TRBJ2-1; d_gene: .; abundance: few; v_gene: TRBV7-2; CDR3aa: CASSLRVGSLELPWGNEQFF; CDR3nt: TGTGCCAGCAGCTTAAGGGTCGGCTCCCTGGAGCTCCCGTGGGGCAATGAGCAGTTCTTC
j_gene: TRBJ2-2; d_gene: TRBD2; abundance: few; v_gene: TRBV5-4; CDR3aa: CASSPGLVTGELFF; CDR3nt: TGTGCCAGCAGCCCTGGACTAGTTACCGGGGAGCTGTTTTTT
j_gene: TRBJ2-7; d_gene: .; abundance: few; v_gene: TRBV27; CDR3aa: CASSRPYDEQYF; CDR3nt: TGTGCCAGCAGTCGCCCCTATGACGAGCAGTACTTC